One and the same sample provided the 20 T cell receptor beta chains below, sequenced in a study of blood T cell repertoires in COVID-19. Produced via immunoSEQ multiplex PCR; TCRdb's table is partial and in-frame only. The sample contains 90,000 to 130,000 clones, over 65% of which appear only once. Material: peripheral blood. The receptors here all came from an elderly woman with acute or convalescent COVID-19.

The J gene is TRBJ1-6, the V gene TRBV5-1; no clear D gene. V dropped 0 bases and J dropped 6 bases, with 7 bases sitting between them. The CDR3 is 14 amino acids. The germline gives CDR1 SGHRS, CDR2 YFSETQ. The CDR3 DNA reads TGCGCCAGCAGCTTGGTGCCGAGTAATTCACCCCTCCACTTT. It specifies CASSLVPSNSPLHF. The complete variable domain, with remaining parts taken from reference TRBV5-1 and TRBJ1-6, reads KAGVTQTPRYLIKTRGQQVTLSCSPISGHRSVSWYQQTPGQGLQFLFEYFSETQRNKGNFPGRFSGRQFSNSRSEMNVSTLELGDSALYLCASSLVPSNSPLHFGNGTRLTVT.

This chain links TRBV25-1 with TRBJ2-5; the match to TRBD1 covers 10 bases. This CDR3 is 16 amino acids long. Germline CDR1 and CDR2: MGHDK and SYGVNS. V lost 6 bases and J lost 5; bases outside the gene matches: 12. CDR3 sequence: CASSPGETGGFETQYF. The CDR3 DNA is TGTGCCAGCAGCCCTGGGGAGACAGGGGGCTTTGAGACCCAGTACTTC.

This rearrangement joins TRBV2 to TRBJ1-1; 10 bases match TRBD1. Unmatched junction bases numbered 13, after V lost 8 bases and J lost 7 bases. Germline loops: CDR1 SNHLY, CDR2 FYNNEI. The CDR3 runs 15 residues. CDR3 sequence reads: CASGRDRGYKGEAFF. Here the CDR3 DNA reads TGTGCCAGCGGGCGGGACAGGGGTTACAAAGGTGAAGCTTTCTTT.

This chain joins TRBV5-1 and TRBJ2-7; tentatively, D is TRBD1 (5 bases). V was clipped by 2 bases and J by 1 base, with 7 bases between them. CDR1 SGHRS and CDR2 YFSETQ come from the germline V gene. The length of the CDR3 is 13 residues. As DNA, the CDR3 is TGCGCCAGCAGCTTCAGACAGTCCTACGAGCAGTACTTC. Its translation: CASSFRQSYEQYF.

The chain combines TRBV3-1 (or the pseudogene TRBV3-2) with TRBJ2-3; 9 bases map to TRBD2. Per the germline V gene, CDR1 is LGHDT and CDR2 is YNNKEL (reference sequence). J gave up 2 bases and V 1 base, and 13 bases lay outside the gene matches. The CDR3 totals 19 residues. The DNA of the CDR3 is TGTGCCAGCAGCCAAGGGACTACGGGCGCGGGAGGGGTCACAGATACGCAGTATTTT. Residues: CASSQGTTGAGGVTDTQYF.

The chain has TRBV2 and TRBJ1-3; TRBD1 is a possible D gene (5 bases). V was clipped by 6 bases and J by 2 bases, with 11 bases between them. CDR3 length: 14 residues. Germline V gives CDR1 SNHLY, CDR2 FYNNEI. Written as DNA, the CDR3 is TGTGCCAGCAGGGCCTCGGGGGCTGGAAACACCATATATTTT. Translation gives CASRASGAGNTIYF.

This sequence joins TRBV29-1 and TRBJ2-6, with a possible D match to TRBD2 (7 bases). CDR1 and CDR2 (germline): SQVTM, ANQGSEA. The V end lost 7 bases, the J end lost 0 bases, and 16 bases lay between the germline ends. CDR3 size: 16 residues. The DNA for the CDR3 is TGCAGCGGGGGGGGACACCTCCTCTCTGGGGCCAACGTCCTGACTTTC. This sequence encodes CSGGGHLLSGANVLTF.

This clone has only one observation. The chain couples TRBV11-2 to TRBJ2-1, with TRBD2 as a possible D gene (5 bases). Germline values: CDR1 SGHAT, CDR2 FQNNGV. V was clipped by 4 bases and J by 3 bases, with 10 bases between them. This CDR3 contains 14 residues. DNA for the CDR3: TGTGCCAGCAGCTCGAGCGGCGTCTACAATGAGCAGTTCTTC. It translates to CASSSSGVYNEQFF.

This clone was seen more than once but under ten times. The chain uses TRBV28 and TRBJ2-7; the D gene is possibly TRBD1 (5 bases). This CDR3 is built from 13 residues. The germline V gene encodes CDR1 MDHEN and CDR2 SYDVKM. Between the trimmed V and J ends, which lost 6 bases and 0 bases, there was a span of 9 bases. CDR3 residues: CASRLTASYEQYF. Here the CDR3 DNA reads TGTGCCAGCAGGCTGACAGCCTCCTACGAGCAGTACTTC.

V is TRBV6-5 and J is TRBJ1-4; 12 positions agree with TRBD1. V lost 5 bases and J lost 7; bases outside the gene matches: 2. Per the germline V gene, CDR1 is MNHEY and CDR2 is SVGAGI. This CDR3 comprises 14 residues. The CDR3 loop reads CASSPGQGAEKLFF. The CDR3 nucleotides read TGTGCCAGCAGTCCGGGACAGGGGGCTGAAAAACTGTTTTTT.

The chain is built from TRBV7-9 and TRBJ1-1, with D hard to call. The germline gives CDR1 SEHNR, CDR2 FQNEAQ (reference sequence). The V end lost 1 base, the J end lost 2 bases, and 8 bases lay between the germline ends. The CDR3 is made up of 14 amino acids. The CDR3 here is CASSLEGGNTEAFF. The CDR3 region has the DNA TGTGCCAGCAGCTTAGAAGGCGGCAACACTGAAGCTTTCTTT.

This clone was picked up a small number of times. The V call is TRBV30, the J call TRBJ1-1, with D possibly matching TRBD1 (5 bases). Germline values: CDR1 GTSNPN, CDR2 SVGIG (reference sequence). The CDR3 is 13 residues long. CDR3 protein: CAGGVGMNTEAFF. Written as DNA, the CDR3 is TGTGCGGGAGGGGTAGGGATGAACACTGAAGCTTTCTTT.

The rearrangement links TRBV4-1 to TRBJ1-4; 8 bases match TRBD1. V was pared by 3 bases and J by 3 bases, with 6 bases of the junction left unmatched. This CDR3 spans 16 amino acids. Germline V gene lookup returns CDR1 MGHRA and CDR2 YSYEKL. CDR3 residues: CASSQRTGLPNEKLFF. The CDR3 bases are TGCGCCAGCAGCCAGAGGACAGGGCTGCCTAATGAAAAACTGTTTTTT.

The chain employs TRBV3-1 (or the pseudogene TRBV3-2) and TRBJ2-5, with 13 bases identical to TRBD2. The CDR3 is made up of 16 amino acids. Germline V gene sequence: CDR1 LGHDT, CDR2 YNNKEL (reference sequence). The junction had 6 bases not matched to a gene; V was cut back by 4 bases and J by 4 bases. Written as DNA, the CDR3 is TGTGCCAGCAGCCGGACTAGCGGGGGACGGGGAGAGACCCAGTACTTC. Translated: CASSRTSGGRGETQYF.

The chain employs TRBV9 and TRBJ1-1; D call uncertain. Trimming shortened V by 2 bases and J by 5 bases, and 7 bases separated the two germline ends. Germline-derived CDR1 and CDR2 are SGDLS and YYNGEE. The CDR3 is made up of 12 amino acids. CDR3 loop: CASSVGGTEAFF. The CDR3 nucleotides are TGTGCCAGCAGCGTTGGAGGGACTGAAGCTTTCTTT.

This chain links TRBV5-6 with TRBJ1-6; 7 bases agree with TRBD1. This CDR3 has 17 amino acids. The junction had 13 bases not matched to a gene; V was cut back by 3 bases and J by 7 bases. The germline CDR1 and CDR2 sequences are SGHDT and YYEEEE. The CDR3 loop reads CASSSLRDRARNSPLHF. CDR3 coding DNA: TGTGCCAGCAGCTCCTTACGAGACAGGGCTAGGAATTCACCCCTCCACTTT.

V is TRBV10-3 and J is TRBJ2-3; D call uncertain. V lost 3 bases to trimming and J lost 1 base, with 11 bases between them. This CDR3 region has 15 residues. The germline V gene has CDR1 ENHRY and CDR2 SYGVKD. This chain's CDR3 is CAISDYPSRTDTQYF. CDR3 DNA: TGTGCCATCAGTGACTACCCTAGTCGCACAGATACGCAGTATTTT.

V usage is TRBV18 and J usage is TRBJ1-2; 10 bases are shared with TRBD1. The CDR3 length is 14 residues. The germline V gene has CDR1 KGHSH and CDR2 LQKENI. Trimming took 6 bases from V and 2 from J; bases not matched to a gene: 3. CDR3 DNA: TGTGCCAGCTCGCCGGGACAGGGGAACTATGGCTACACCTTC. Encoded protein: CASSPGQGNYGYTF.

The chain is built from TRBV11-2 and TRBJ2-5; TRBD2 agrees at 7 bases. The CDR3 is made up of 14 amino acids. The J segment lost 5 bases and the V segment lost 1 base, leaving 4 bases of the junction unmatched. Germline CDR1 reads SGHAT; CDR2 reads FQNNGV. The CDR3 spells CASSLGLAEETQYF. The CDR3 nucleotides read TGTGCCAGCAGCTTAGGGCTAGCGGAGGAGACCCAGTACTTC.

There are a few counts of this clone. The CDR3 protein is CAWSGTRGHEKLFF. The CDR3 bases are TGTGCCTGGAGTGGGACGCGGGGGCATGAAAAACTGTTTTTT. The J gene is TRBJ1-4, the V gene TRBV30; D perhaps matches TRBD1 (6 bases). The V gene lost 1 base and the J gene lost 6 bases, with 12 bases spanning the gap. The germline V gene has CDR1 GTSNPN and CDR2 SVGIG (reference sequence). This CDR3 has 14 residues.